This entry lists 27 T cell receptor beta chains sequenced from one sample in a study of blood T cell repertoires in COVID-19. The data were produced by immunoSEQ multiplex PCR, yet TCRdb's version contains in-frame clones alone and is incomplete. The data show 75,000 to 100,000 clones, about 77% seen once. What was sequenced was peripheral blood. These receptors originate from a woman of 80 years or more with acute or convalescent COVID-19.

The chain links TRBV18 to TRBJ2-1, with 8 bases matching TRBD2. The junction had 8 bases not matched to a gene; V was cut back by 6 bases and J by 4 bases. Germline CDR1 KGHSH, CDR2 LQKENI. This CDR3 region has 15 residues. The CDR3 nucleotides read TGTGCCAGCTCTCCGGGGAGCGGGAGATACAATGAGCAGTTCTTC. Translated, it gives CASSPGSGRYNEQFF.

This clone has a single count. The gene calls are TRBV14 and TRBJ2-7, with 9 bases identical to TRBD1. V was clipped by 6 bases and J by 0 bases; unmatched bases: 3. The germline gives CDR1 SGHDN, CDR2 FVKESK. This CDR3 has 14 residues. CDR3 sequence (DNA): TGTGCCAGCAGACAACAGGGGGCCTCCTACGAGCAGTACTTC. Its translation is CASRQQGASYEQYF.

The chain employs TRBV11-3 and TRBJ2-5, with 8 bases matching TRBD1. V was clipped by 5 bases and J by 4 bases; unmatched bases: 3. CDR1 is SGHNT, CDR2 YENEEA, per germline. The CDR3 is 13 amino acids. The chain's CDR3 is CASSRQGAETQYF. CDR3 in DNA: TGTGCCAGCAGCCGTCAGGGGGCAGAGACCCAGTACTTC.

The chain carries TRBV4-2 and TRBJ1-4, with D perhaps TRBD1 (5 bases). With 1 base removed from V and 7 bases from J, the gap between germline ends came to 7 bases. Germline V lookup: CDR1 LGHNA, CDR2 YNFKEQ. CDR3 length equals 13 residues. The CDR3 DNA sequence: TGTGCCAGCAGCCAAGCCAGGGCTGAAAAACTGTTTTTT. It yields the protein CASSQARAEKLFF.

The chain joins TRBV7-2 to TRBJ2-2, with TRBD1 identical over 7 bases. Germline CDR1 SGHTA, CDR2 FQGNSA. The CDR3 loop spans 15 amino acids. The junction had 3 bases not matched to a gene; V was cut back by 5 bases and J by 0 bases. In DNA, the CDR3 is TGTGCCAGCAGCCCACAGGGGACGAACACCGGGGAGCTGTTTTTT. It encodes CASSPQGTNTGELFF.

J is TRBJ2-7 and V is TRBV14, with 8 bases lining up with TRBD1. V lost 4 bases to trimming and J lost 7 bases; unmatched junction nucleotides: 12. Germline loops: CDR1 SGHDN, CDR2 FVKESK. There are 15 residues in the CDR3. CDR3 amino acids: CASSPTGTGPWEQYF. The CDR3 nucleotides are TGTGCCAGCAGCCCAACGGGGACAGGACCTTGGGAGCAGTACTTC.

The V gene is TRBV7-2, the J gene TRBJ2-5; TRBD2 agrees at 7 bases. CDR1 and CDR2 from the germline V gene are SGHTA and FQGNSA. V trimming: 5 bases; J trimming: 5 bases; junction bases outside the gene matches: 8. This CDR3 spans 14 amino acids. In DNA form, the CDR3 reads TGTGCCAGCAGCCCCCGACTAGCTGCGGAGACCCAGTACTTC. Translated: CASSPRLAAETQYF. The full variable domain, with the rest looked up from reference TRBV7-2 and TRBJ2-5, is GAGVSQSPSNKVTEKGKDVELRCDPISGHTALYWYRQSLGQGLEFLIYFQGNSAPDKSGLPSDRFSAERTGGSVSTLTIQRTQQEDSAVYLCASSPRLAAETQYFGPGTRLLVL.

J is TRBJ2-5 and V is TRBV6-5; D is unresolved. Trimming left V 2 bases short and J 2 bases short, with 9 bases between. The CDR3 is made up of 14 amino acids. The germline CDR1 and CDR2 sequences are MNHEY and SVGAGI. CDR3 nucleotides: TGTGCCAGCAGTTACAACGGAGCGCAAGAGACCCAGTACTTC. Protein: CASSYNGAQETQYF.

The chain couples TRBV6-6 to TRBJ2-7; 8 nucleotides agree with TRBD1. The CDR3 length is 13 residues. Losses at the gene ends were 7 bases for V and 5 bases for J; bases not matched to a gene: 7. From germline, CDR1 is MNHNY and CDR2 SVGAGI (reference sequence). DNA of the CDR3: TGTGCCAGCACCCGGGCACAGGGGGACGAGCAGTACTTC. It codes for CASTRAQGDEQYF.

The V gene is TRBV6-5, the J gene TRBJ1-2, with D possibly TRBD1 on 5 matching bases. The V end lost 0 bases, the J end lost 4 bases, and 15 bases lay between the germline ends. The germline CDR1 and CDR2 sequences are MNHEY and SVGAGI. This CDR3 has 16 amino acids. As DNA, the CDR3 is TGTGCCAGCAGTTACTCGGGTCTCAGGGCTCTCTATGGCTACACCTTC. Translated, it gives CASSYSGLRALYGYTF.

The chain carries TRBV5-1 and TRBJ1-3, with D uncertain. Trimming removed 0 bases at V and 2 bases at J, with 6 bases between. CDR1 and CDR2 (germline): SGHRS, YFSETQ. The CDR3 runs to 14 residues. In nucleotides, the CDR3 is TGCGCCAGCAGCTTGGGACAAGCTGGAAACACCATATATTTT. This translates into CASSLGQAGNTIYF. The whole variable domain, filled in from reference TRBV5-1 and TRBJ1-3, reads KAGVTQTPRYLIKTRGQQVTLSCSPISGHRSVSWYQQTPGQGLQFLFEYFSETQRNKGNFPGRFSGRQFSNSRSEMNVSTLELGDSALYLCASSLGQAGNTIYFGEGSWLTVV.

The genes are TRBV2 and TRBJ2-5, with 11 bases aligning to TRBD2. Germline V CDR1 and CDR2: SNHLY, FYNNEI. J lost 4 bases, V lost 7 bases, and 8 bases had no gene match. This CDR3 has 15 amino acids. The CDR3 DNA follows: TGTGCCAGCACTGTAGCGGGAGGGCAGGGAGAGACCCAGTACTTC. It specifies CASTVAGGQGETQYF.

This clone has just a few counts. DNA for the CDR3: TGTGCCAGCAGCCGGGAGTATAACTACGAGCAGTACTTC. It yields the protein CASSREYNYEQYF. This chain connects TRBV7-8 to TRBJ2-7, with a tentative D call TRBD2 (6 bases). The germline V gene has CDR1 SGHVS and CDR2 FQNEAQ. The CDR3 runs to 13 residues. V lost 5 bases and J 3 bases, leaving 11 bases between the germline ends.

This clone was seen just once. This chain joins TRBV29-1 and TRBJ1-2; D call uncertain. CDR1 and CDR2 from the germline V gene are SQVTM and ANQGSEA. The CDR3 runs to 12 residues. V was shortened by 4 bases and J by 4 bases, with 10 bases between the two germline ends. CDR3 region: CSVGAQFYGYTF. In nucleotides, the CDR3 is TGCAGCGTTGGGGCCCAATTCTATGGCTACACCTTC.

The chain uses TRBV10-3 and TRBJ2-2; D is possibly TRBD1 (6 bases). The V gene's germline CDR1 is ENHRY and CDR2 SYGVKD. The CDR3 runs to 14 residues. Trimming took 11 bases from V and 1 from J, leaving 14 bases between them. The CDR3, as DNA: TGTGCCGTCCGGCTAGGGGGGAACACCGGGGAGCTGTTTTTT. It encodes CAVRLGGNTGELFF.

V and J are TRBV2 and TRBJ2-2; TRBD2 matches at 14 bases. This CDR3 has 15 amino acids. Germline-derived CDR1 and CDR2 are SNHLY and FYNNEI. V lost 6 bases, J lost 6 bases, and 3 bases stayed unmatched. CDR3 residues: CASRQTSGRAGELFF. CDR3 nucleotides: TGTGCCAGCAGGCAGACTAGCGGGAGGGCCGGGGAGCTGTTTTTT.

The chain carries TRBV5-4 and TRBJ1-1, with a possible D match to TRBD1 (6 bases). V was clipped by 5 bases and J by 7 bases, with 12 bases between them. There are 12 residues in the CDR3. The germline V gene has CDR1 SGHNT and CDR2 YYREEE (reference sequence). CDR3 amino acids: CASRTQGFEAFF. The CDR3, as DNA: TGTGCCAGCAGGACACAGGGCTTTGAAGCTTTCTTT.

The chain uses TRBV4-2 and TRBJ2-3; TRBD1 matches at 10 bases. Germline lookup yields CDR1 LGHNA and CDR2 YNFKEQ. CDR3 size: 16 residues. The J segment lost 4 bases and the V segment lost 2 bases, leaving 6 bases of the junction unmatched. Here the CDR3 DNA reads TGTGCCAGCAGCCAATCCGGGACAGGGGCAGCAGATACGCAGTATTTT. Protein: CASSQSGTGAADTQYF.

The chain is built from TRBV30 and TRBJ1-5, with a possible D match to TRBD1 (5 bases). Germline V gene lookup returns CDR1 GTSNPN and CDR2 SVGIG (reference sequence). The CDR3 has 13 amino acids. V was pared by 3 bases and J by 4 bases, with 10 bases between. The CDR3 loop is CAWSGGGNQPQHF. In nucleotides, the CDR3 is TGTGCCTGGAGCGGGGGGGGGAATCAGCCCCAGCATTTT.

The V call is TRBV30, the J call TRBJ2-7; possibly TRBD1 for D (5 bases). This CDR3 comprises 13 residues. V dropped 1 base and J dropped 5 bases, with 12 bases sitting between them. Germline V gene sequence: CDR1 GTSNPN, CDR2 SVGIG (reference sequence). DNA for the CDR3: TGTGCCTGGAGTGAAGGGGCTCAACACGAGCAGTACTTC. Protein product: CAWSEGAQHEQYF.

The chain couples TRBV6-1 to TRBJ1-2; D is undetermined. Germline CDR1 and CDR2: MNHNS and SASEGT. Between the trimmed V and J ends, which lost 2 bases and 8 bases, there was a span of 15 bases. The CDR3 loop spans 14 amino acids. The CDR3 loop is CASSETRGEVGYTF. Written as DNA, the CDR3 is TGTGCCAGCAGTGAAACCCGGGGAGAGGTCGGCTACACCTTC.

This clone was picked up one time. The V and J genes are TRBV7-2 and TRBJ1-6, with no clear D. Germline CDR1 SGHTA, CDR2 FQGNSA. The V end lost 5 bases, the J end lost 9 bases, and 17 bases lay between the germline ends. The CDR3 spans 15 residues. The CDR3 region is CASSPSPGRLSPLHF. The CDR3 DNA is TGTGCCAGCAGCCCAAGTCCAGGTCGGCTTTCACCCCTCCACTTT.

The CDR3 loop reads CASSPGNLRQGKLFF. In DNA, the CDR3 is TGTGCCAGTAGTCCCGGGAATCTCCGACAGGGGAAACTGTTTTTT. V gene TRBV19 combines with J gene TRBJ1-4, with 8 bases fitting TRBD1. The CDR3 is made up of 15 amino acids. The junction had 13 bases not matched to a gene; V was cut back by 5 bases and J by 11 bases. The V gene's germline CDR1 is LNHDA and CDR2 SQIVND (reference sequence). Drawing the rest from reference TRBV19 and TRBJ1-4, the complete variable domain is DGGITQSPKYLFRKEGQNVTLSCEQNLNHDAMYWYRQDPGQGLRLIYYSQIVNDFQKGDIAEGYSVSREKKESFPLTVTSAQKNPTAFYLCASSPGNLRQGKLFFGSGTQLSVL.

The gene calls are TRBV4-3 and TRBJ2-3; 7 nucleotides match TRBD2. The CDR3 has 16 residues. Germline V CDR1 and CDR2: LGHNA, YSLEER. The ends lost 1 base at V and 4 bases at J; junction bases unmatched: 8. CDR3: CASSQVETSNSDTQYF. DNA of the CDR3: TGCGCCAGCAGCCAAGTTGAGACTAGCAACTCAGATACGCAGTATTTT.

The J gene is TRBJ1-1, the V gene TRBV7-8; D not resolved. The CDR3 spans 13 residues. V lost 6 bases and J 2 bases, leaving 10 bases between the germline ends. Germline lookup yields CDR1 SGHVS and CDR2 FQNEAQ. The CDR3 region has the DNA TGTGCCAGCAGGGCGGTCGGAAACACTGAAGCTTTCTTT. It codes for CASRAVGNTEAFF.

In its sample, this clone was seen a few times. This sample also contains other DNA sequences that code for the same CDR3. The chain employs TRBV6-5 and TRBJ1-5, with TRBD1 as a possible D gene (5 bases). The CDR3 is made up of 14 amino acids. Germline V gene lookup returns CDR1 MNHEY and CDR2 SVGAGI. The V and J ends lost 6 bases and 1 base respectively, with 10 bases between them. The CDR3: CASRDRQSNQPQHF. CDR3 coding DNA: TGTGCCAGCAGGGATAGACAGAGCAATCAGCCCCAGCATTTT.

On this clone itself: Germline is not matched at one junction end, which may reflect a read error. CDR3 residues: CASSQEGAGVF. The CDR3 nucleotides read TGTGCCAGCAGCCAAGAAGGCGCGGGGGTTTTT. The chain is built from TRBV14 and TRBJ1-1; D may be TRBD1 (5 bases). The CDR3 has 11 residues. CDR1 is SGHDN and CDR2 is FVKESK in the germline V gene.